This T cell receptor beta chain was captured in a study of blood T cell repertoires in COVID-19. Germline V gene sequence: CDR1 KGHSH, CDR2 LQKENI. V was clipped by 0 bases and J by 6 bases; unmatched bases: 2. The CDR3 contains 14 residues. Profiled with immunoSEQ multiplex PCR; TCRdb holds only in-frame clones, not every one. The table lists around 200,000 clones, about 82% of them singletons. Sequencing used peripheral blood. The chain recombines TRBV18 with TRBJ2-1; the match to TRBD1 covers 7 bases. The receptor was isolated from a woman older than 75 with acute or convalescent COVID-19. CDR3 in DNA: TGTGCCAGCTCACCACCTACAGGGGCCAATGAGCAGTTCTTC. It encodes CASSPPTGANEQFF.